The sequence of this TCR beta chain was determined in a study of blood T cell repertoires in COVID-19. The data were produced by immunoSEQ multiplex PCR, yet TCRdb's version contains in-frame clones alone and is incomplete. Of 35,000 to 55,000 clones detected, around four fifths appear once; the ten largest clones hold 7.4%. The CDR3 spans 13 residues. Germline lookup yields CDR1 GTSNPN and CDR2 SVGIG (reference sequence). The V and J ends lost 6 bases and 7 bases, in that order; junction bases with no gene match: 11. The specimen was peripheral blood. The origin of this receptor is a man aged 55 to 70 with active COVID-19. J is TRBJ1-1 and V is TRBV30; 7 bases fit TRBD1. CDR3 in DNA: TGTGCCTGTATAGGGGACAGTTCCTATGAAGCTTTCTTT. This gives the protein CACIGDSSYEAFF.